These 28 T cell receptor beta chains share one sample of origin, sequenced in a study of beta chain features in type 1 diabetes. As every portion of the isolated RNA was reverse transcribed, the sequencing read expressed TCRB transcripts. Using immunoSEQ multiplex PCR, the repertoire was profiled, and TCRdb retains in-frame clones only, with some absent. The sample yields about 360,000 clones, roughly an eighth seen once. Specimen: naive CD4+ T cells from blood. All receptors derive from a man aged 18 to 30 in good health.

The V call is TRBV28, the J call TRBJ1-2; 9 bases fit TRBD1. Germline trimming cut 5 bases from V and 7 bases from J; bases unmatched to any gene: 8. In germline, CDR1 is MDHEN, CDR2 SYDVKM. CDR3 length equals 14 residues. CDR3 loop: CASSGGQGSSGYTF. DNA for the CDR3: TGTGCCAGCAGTGGGGGACAGGGAAGTTCTGGCTACACCTTC.

The CDR3 DNA is TGTGCCAGTAGTAATCCGGGGGGTAGCACAGATACGCAGTATTTT. Translation: CASSNPGGSTDTQYF. This sequence joins TRBV19 and TRBJ2-3, with TRBD2 matching 7 bases. Germline assignment: CDR1 LNHDA and CDR2 SQIVND (reference sequence). CDR3 length equals 15 residues. The V and J ends lost 4 bases and 0 bases, in that order; junction bases with no gene match: 4.

The V and J genes are TRBV29-1 and TRBJ2-7; D may be TRBD2 (6 bases). The CDR3 contains 13 residues. Trimming removed 6 bases at V and 6 bases at J, with 18 bases between. Germline CDR1 SQVTM, CDR2 ANQGSEA. The DNA of the CDR3 is TGCAGCGTAGGGGACTTCGATTACGGCGAGCAGTACTTC. Amino acids: CSVGDFDYGEQYF.

The table lists this clone with a few counts. The chain is built from TRBV14 and TRBJ2-7, with 8 bases matching TRBD1. The CDR3 extends over 19 amino acids. Looked up from germline, CDR1 is SGHDN and CDR2 is FVKESK. V shed 0 bases and J 5 bases; nucleotides not matched to a gene: 18. CDR3 sequence: CASSQEREPGQVSPNEQYF. In DNA form, the CDR3 reads TGTGCCAGCAGCCAAGAAAGGGAACCGGGACAGGTTTCCCCCAACGAGCAGTACTTC. Combining the CDR3 with reference TRBV14 and TRBJ2-7 gives the whole variable domain EAGVTQFPSHSVIEKGQTVTLRCDPISGHDNLYWYRRVMGKEIKFLLHFVKESKQDESGMPNNRFLAERTGGTYSTLKVQPAELEDSGVYFCASSQEREPGQVSPNEQYFGPGTRLTVT.

This clone has ten or more counts. The gene calls are TRBV29-1 and TRBJ2-4; the D is unclear. The ends were cut back, 0 bases at V and 7 bases at J, with 7 bases in the middle. CDR1 is SQVTM, CDR2 ANQGSEA, per germline. The CDR3 loop spans 12 amino acids. CDR3 coding DNA: TGCAGCGTTGAAGATAATGAGAACATTCAGTACTTC. Its translation is CSVEDNENIQYF. Together with reference TRBV29-1 and TRBJ2-4, the CDR3 gives the full variable domain: SAVISQKPSRDICQRGTSLTIQCQVDSQVTMMFWYRQQPGQSLTLIATANQGSEATYESGFVIDKFPISRPNLTFSTLTVSNMSPEDSSIYLCSVEDNENIQYFGAGTRLSVL.

This clone has just a few counts. The J gene is TRBJ2-7, the V gene TRBV28; D unclear. V lost 10 bases and J 2 bases, leaving 15 bases between the germline ends. CDR1 is MDHEN, CDR2 SYDVKM, per germline. The CDR3 is made up of 13 amino acids. CDR3 sequence: CATSSAATYEQYF. The CDR3 region has the DNA TGTGCCACCTCCTCGGCGGCTACCTACGAGCAGTACTTC.

The gene calls are TRBV7-9 and TRBJ2-7; 7 bases align to TRBD1. CDR1 and CDR2 from the germline V gene are SEHNR and FQNEAQ (reference sequence). There are 15 residues in the CDR3. Trimming took 3 bases from V and 5 from J; bases not matched to a gene: 10. The CDR3 spells CASSLLRQGNHEQYF. CDR3 in DNA: TGTGCCAGCAGCTTGCTCAGACAGGGTAACCACGAGCAGTACTTC.

This clone occurred many times. The chain employs TRBV29-1 and TRBJ2-3; tentative D call: TRBD2 (5 bases). Trimming pared 4 bases from V and 12 bases from J, leaving 11 bases between. CDR1 and CDR2 (germline): SQVTM, ANQGSEA. The CDR3 has 10 residues. This CDR3 is CSVGYGVQYF. The CDR3 DNA follows: TGCAGCGTTGGTTACGGGGTTCAGTATTTT.

V usage is TRBV9 and J usage is TRBJ2-1, with TRBD2 matching over 10 bases. Germline V lookup: CDR1 SGDLS, CDR2 YYNGEE. The CDR3 runs 16 residues. J gave up 8 bases and V 0 bases, and 8 bases lay outside the gene matches. Written as DNA, the CDR3 is TGTGCCAGCAGCGTAGCCCCTAGCGGGAGATGGGATGAGCAGTTCTTC. Its translation: CASSVAPSGRWDEQFF.

This rearrangement joins TRBV6-1 to TRBJ2-7; D gene unclear. Germline values: CDR1 MNHNS, CDR2 SASEGT. There are 11 residues in the CDR3. The ends were cut back, 1 base at V and 6 bases at J, with 4 bases in the middle. The CDR3, as DNA: TGTGCCAGCAGTGAAGGGCTCGAGCAGTACTTC. Residues: CASSEGLEQYF.

The J gene is TRBJ2-7, the V gene TRBV29-1; D ambiguous. The germline CDR1 and CDR2 sequences are SQVTM and ANQGSEA. The CDR3 sequence is 12 residues long. V was shortened by 5 bases and J by 9 bases, with 17 bases between the two germline ends. CDR3 DNA sequence: TGCAGCGTTCGAGCGACCCAAGCTGTGCAGTACTTC. It encodes CSVRATQAVQYF.

This clone was counted between two and nine times. The rearrangement links TRBV4-1 to TRBJ2-1, with 7 nucleotides matching TRBD1. Per the germline V gene, CDR1 is MGHRA and CDR2 is YSYEKL. The junction had 16 bases not matched to a gene; V was cut back by 10 bases and J by 7 bases. CDR3 length: 15 amino acids. Written as DNA, the CDR3 is TGCGCCACTCAGCGGATACAGGGGACGGGAAATGAGCAGTTCTTC. Amino acids: CATQRIQGTGNEQFF.

The CDR3 DNA follows: TGCAGCGTTGGCCCAAGGCAGGGGAACACTGAAGCTTTCTTT. It codes for CSVGPRQGNTEAFF. The rearrangement uses TRBV29-1 and TRBJ1-1; tentative D call: TRBD1 (5 bases). V lost 4 bases and J 1 base, leaving 13 bases between the germline ends. Germline V CDR1 and CDR2: SQVTM, ANQGSEA. The length of the CDR3 is 14 residues.

A few counts support this clone. V and J are TRBV6-5 and TRBJ2-3, with D possibly matching TRBD1 (5 bases). The CDR3 spans 15 residues. CDR1 MNHEY and CDR2 SVGAGI come from the germline V gene. V lost 0 bases and J lost 4, with 11 bases in between. The CDR3 DNA follows: TGTGCCAGCAGTTACTCGTCCAGGGTCGCAGATACGCAGTATTTT. It codes for CASSYSSRVADTQYF.

The sample holds a few counts of this clone. This chain uses TRBV29-1 with TRBJ2-2; D might be TRBD2 (7 bases). Per the germline V gene, CDR1 is SQVTM and CDR2 is ANQGSEA. Trimming stripped 2 bases from V and 3 bases from J, with 19 bases between. The CDR3 is 17 amino acids. The CDR3 coding sequence is TGCAGCGTTGAACCCAGAGGGGGGGGGTCTGACACCGGGGAGCTGTTTTTT. This encodes CSVEPRGGGSDTGELFF.

This clone was seen a few times. This chain joins TRBV7-3 and TRBJ2-1, with 14 bases lining up with TRBD2. Germline lookup yields CDR1 SGHTA and CDR2 FQGTGA. With V trimmed by 5 bases and J by 7 bases, 4 bases remained unmatched. This CDR3 is 15 amino acids long. CDR3 amino acids: CASSPWTSGRNEQFF. Here the CDR3 DNA reads TGTGCCAGCAGCCCCTGGACTAGCGGGAGGAATGAGCAGTTCTTC.

This clone has just a few counts. This chain connects TRBV5-1 to TRBJ2-3; 9 nucleotides align to TRBD1. J was trimmed by 9 bases and V by 3 bases; bases with no gene match: 5. CDR3 length: 13 amino acids. Germline values: CDR1 SGHRS, CDR2 YFSETQ. The CDR3 loop reads CASSSRDRVTQYF. DNA of the CDR3: TGCGCCAGCAGCTCCCGGGACAGGGTAACGCAGTATTTT.

This chain uses TRBV6-4 with TRBJ1-5; D remains unclear. Trimming shortened V by 4 bases and J by 3 bases, and 7 bases separated the two germline ends. This CDR3 contains 13 residues. Looked up from germline, CDR1 is MRHNA and CDR2 is SNTAGT. The CDR3, as DNA: TGTGCCAGCAGTGCTCTTCCCAATCAGCCCCAGCATTTT. Its translation is CASSALPNQPQHF.

This clone was seen only a few times. The chain uses TRBV28 and TRBJ2-7; D remains ambiguous. Looked up from germline, CDR1 is MDHEN and CDR2 is SYDVKM. Trimming stripped 3 bases from V and 3 bases from J, with 9 bases between. This CDR3 has 13 amino acids. CDR3 sequence (DNA): TGTGCCAGCAGTTTCCCCGGAGTCTACGAGCAGTACTTC. It codes for CASSFPGVYEQYF.

This clone was observed a handful of times. The rearrangement joins TRBV7-3 to TRBJ2-1; TRBD2 aligns across 13 bases. The J segment lost 8 bases and the V segment lost 1 base, leaving 2 bases of the junction unmatched. The CDR3 has 15 residues. Germline CDR1 SGHTA, CDR2 FQGTGA. The CDR3 nucleotides read TGTGCCAGCAGCTTAAGACTAGCGGGAGGCGATGAGCAGTTCTTC. It is translated as CASSLRLAGGDEQFF.

CDR3 in amino acids: CACGRNTEAFF. The CDR3 nucleotides read TGTGCCTGTGGGAGGAACACTGAAGCTTTCTTT. The chain couples TRBV30 to TRBJ1-1; no clear D gene. The CDR3 sequence is 11 residues long. The germline V gene encodes CDR1 GTSNPN and CDR2 SVGIG (reference sequence). With 6 bases removed from V and 1 base from J, the gap between germline ends came to 6 bases. Supplemented by reference TRBV30 and TRBJ1-1, the full variable domain reads SQTIHQWPATLVQPVGSPLSLECTVEGTSNPNLYWYRQAAGRGLQLLFYSVGIGQISSEVPQNLSASRPQDRQFILSSKKLLLSDSGFYLCACGRNTEAFFGQGTRLTVV.

The chain uses TRBV11-3 and TRBJ2-1; D is perhaps TRBD2 (5 bases). The V and J ends lost 2 bases and 4 bases respectively, with 9 bases between them. Germline lookup yields CDR1 SGHNT and CDR2 YENEEA. This CDR3 has 14 residues. The CDR3 region is CASSLSSGYNEQFF. The CDR3 nucleotides read TGTGCCAGCAGCTTATCCAGCGGTTACAATGAGCAGTTCTTC.

The chain employs TRBV6-4 and TRBJ1-4; 8 positions match TRBD1. This CDR3 has 13 residues. Germline V gene data show CDR1 as MRHNA and CDR2 as SNTAGT. The V and J ends lost 8 bases and 10 bases, in that order; junction bases with no gene match: 9. The CDR3 reads CASPDRDYGKLFF. CDR3 bases: TGTGCCAGCCCGGACAGGGATTATGGAAAACTGTTTTTT.

This clone was seen a handful of times. This rearrangement joins TRBV6-5 to TRBJ2-7; tentatively, D is TRBD2 (5 bases). Germline CDR1 is MNHEY and CDR2 is SVGAGI. Trimming removed 6 bases at V and 9 bases at J, with 18 bases between. The CDR3 has 13 residues. The CDR3 region is CASRIAPGIRQYF. Here the CDR3 DNA reads TGTGCCAGCAGAATAGCCCCCGGGATAAGGCAGTACTTC.

The V call is TRBV7-9, the J call TRBJ1-2, with D unclear. CDR1 and CDR2 (germline): SEHNR, FQNEAQ (reference sequence). This CDR3 is built from 14 residues. Deletions cut 8 bases from V and 5 bases from J, with 18 bases between. CDR3 in amino acids: CASGISRTSYGYTF. The CDR3 coding sequence is TGTGCCAGCGGAATTAGCCGAACTTCGTATGGCTACACCTTC.

J is TRBJ2-5 and V is TRBV7-2; a possible D gene is TRBD2 (5 bases). In germline, CDR1 is SGHTA, CDR2 FQGNSA. V was pared by 5 bases and J by 5 bases, with 24 bases between. The CDR3 is 17 amino acids. The CDR3, as DNA: TGTGCCAGCAGCCCCACTGGTGGAGCCGGCGGGTTGGAGACCCAGTACTTC. Its translation is CASSPTGGAGGLETQYF. Supplemented by reference TRBV7-2 and TRBJ2-5, the full variable domain reads GAGVSQSPSNKVTEKGKDVELRCDPISGHTALYWYRQSLGQGLEFLIYFQGNSAPDKSGLPSDRFSAERTGGSVSTLTIQRTQQEDSAVYLCASSPTGGAGGLETQYFGPGTRLLVL.

This clone turned up a few times. The rearrangement uses TRBV5-4 and TRBJ2-5; 7 bases match TRBD2. The CDR3 has 16 amino acids. The ends lost 4 bases at V and 1 base at J; junction bases unmatched: 10. Germline V gene sequence: CDR1 SGHNT, CDR2 YYREEE (reference sequence). The CDR3 region has the DNA TGTGCCAGCAGCCTATTAGGAGCGGGACTCCAAGAGACCCAGTACTTC. It specifies CASSLLGAGLQETQYF.

This clone was counted between two and nine times. J is TRBJ1-2 and V is TRBV20-1; D is ambiguous. V was clipped by 6 bases and J by 8 bases, with 13 bases between them. CDR1 is DFQATT and CDR2 is SNEGSKA in the germline V gene (reference sequence). The CDR3 covers 11 residues. Here the CDR3 DNA reads TGCAGTGCCCCGATGGGCCGGGGCTACACCTTC. This translates into CSAPMGRGYTF.